This T cell receptor (beta chain) was captured by sequencing in a study of human T cells and chemical hapten exposure. Overall study results and limits: DPC sensitization left the count of TCRs above 1 in 1000 unchanged.

Separate cDNA molecules received unique molecular identifiers, which the library attached to them. Authors' processing steps: Sampled TCR counts reached a median of around 89,000 per sample, with values ranging from about 23,224 to 690,600. TCRdb called the 5' RACE reads again in MiXCR, with one record for every CDR3 protein. TCRdb's processing, not the authors' own work, is the source of the V and J calls. Counted here are approximately 110,000 distinct CDR3 sequences, 15% to 20% occurring once; the ten biggest clones make up approximately 2.6%. This CDR3 is 16 amino acids long. The germline gives CDR1 LNHNV, CDR2 YYDKDF (reference sequence). V dropped 0 bases and J dropped 5; count of bases not matched to a gene: 10. Unfractionated whole blood was the source of the extracted total RNA. Points on this clonotype: Its antigen is still unknown.

This rearrangement joins TRBV15 to TRBJ2-7, with 7 bases aligning to TRBD1. This TCR derives from a human donor in good health. The DNA of the CDR3 is TGTGCCACCAGCAGAGATTGGGCCAGGGGGACCCACGAGCAGTACTTC. Protein: CATSRDWARGTHEQYF. Drawing the rest from reference TRBV15 and TRBJ2-7, the complete variable domain is DAMVIQNPRYQVTQFGKPVTLSCSQTLNHNVMYWYQQKSSQAPKLLFHYYDKDFNNEADTPDNFQSRRPNTSFCFLDIRSPGLGDTAMYLCATSRDWARGTHEQYFGPGTRLTVT.